The TCR beta chain described here comes from a study of cytomegalovirus exposure and HLA in healthy donors. Study-wide results and limits: Subsequent analysis of the approximately 110 validation repertoires found a tendency for first-cohort TCR clusters to co-occur.

TCRdb keeps only in-frame clones here, not all; method: immunoSEQ multiplex PCR. The repertoire holds some 150,000 clones, with 70% to 90% as singletons. This CDR3 has 15 amino acids. V was clipped by 3 bases and J by 2 bases, with 11 bases between them. Germline loops: CDR1 MNHEY, CDR2 SMNVEV (reference sequence). In regard to this clone: Its antigen remains unknown.

The receptor's source is a young woman in good health and CMV-seropositive. This chain links TRBV27 with TRBJ1-5, with TRBD1 as a possible D gene (5 bases). Sequences were obtained from PBMCs. The CDR3 sequence is CASSLWGGGNQPQHF. The CDR3 DNA reads TGTGCCAGCAGTTTGTGGGGAGGGGGCAATCAGCCCCAGCATTTT.